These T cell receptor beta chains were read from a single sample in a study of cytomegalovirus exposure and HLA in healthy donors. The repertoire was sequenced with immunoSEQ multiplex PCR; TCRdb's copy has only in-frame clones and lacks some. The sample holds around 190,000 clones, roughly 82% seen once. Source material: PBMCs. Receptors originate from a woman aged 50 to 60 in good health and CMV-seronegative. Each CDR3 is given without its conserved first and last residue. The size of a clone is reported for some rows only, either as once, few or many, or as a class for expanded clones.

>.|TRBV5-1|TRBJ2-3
ASSFQREGDTQY
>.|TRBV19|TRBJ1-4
ASSDRRGGAEKLF
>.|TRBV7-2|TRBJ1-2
ASSLTSGGNSNGYT
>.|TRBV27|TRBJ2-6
ASSVTGNSGANVLT
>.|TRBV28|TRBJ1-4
ASMGQNEKLF
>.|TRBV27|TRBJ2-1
ASSTSGRPPSYNEQF
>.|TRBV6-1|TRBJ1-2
ASSEAGGGVLRGYT
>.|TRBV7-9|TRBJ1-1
SSSLRGDTGAEAF
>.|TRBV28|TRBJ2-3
ASHSSGATDTQY
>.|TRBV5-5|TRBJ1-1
ASSFRDLNTEAF
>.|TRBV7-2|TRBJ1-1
ASAGSSNTEAF
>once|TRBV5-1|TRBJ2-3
ASSVVVGNTDTQY
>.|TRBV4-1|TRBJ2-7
ASSQTSGSHYEQY
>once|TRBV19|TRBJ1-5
ASSTTGTGNQPQH
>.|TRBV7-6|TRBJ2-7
ASSLSGSYEQY
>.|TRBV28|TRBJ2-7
ASSQDTRGIGEQY
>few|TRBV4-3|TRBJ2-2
ASSPRTGIGELF
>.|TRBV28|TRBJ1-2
ASSLTANYGYT
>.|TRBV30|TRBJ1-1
AWSRPQGVNTEAF
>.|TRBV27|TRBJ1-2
ASSPTAYSISNYGYT
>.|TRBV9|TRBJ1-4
ASSVSGTDREKLF
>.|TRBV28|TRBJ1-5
ASSPVDRGNQPQH
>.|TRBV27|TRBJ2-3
ASSWTGSTDTQY
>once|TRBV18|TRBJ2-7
ASSPFDNSYEQY
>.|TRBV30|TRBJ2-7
AWHPSYITSGHSYEQY
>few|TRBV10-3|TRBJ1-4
AISEFRDRGSSDEKLF
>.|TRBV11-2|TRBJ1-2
ASSLDRAANYGYT
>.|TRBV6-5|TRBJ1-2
ASSYSGGRGVDGYT